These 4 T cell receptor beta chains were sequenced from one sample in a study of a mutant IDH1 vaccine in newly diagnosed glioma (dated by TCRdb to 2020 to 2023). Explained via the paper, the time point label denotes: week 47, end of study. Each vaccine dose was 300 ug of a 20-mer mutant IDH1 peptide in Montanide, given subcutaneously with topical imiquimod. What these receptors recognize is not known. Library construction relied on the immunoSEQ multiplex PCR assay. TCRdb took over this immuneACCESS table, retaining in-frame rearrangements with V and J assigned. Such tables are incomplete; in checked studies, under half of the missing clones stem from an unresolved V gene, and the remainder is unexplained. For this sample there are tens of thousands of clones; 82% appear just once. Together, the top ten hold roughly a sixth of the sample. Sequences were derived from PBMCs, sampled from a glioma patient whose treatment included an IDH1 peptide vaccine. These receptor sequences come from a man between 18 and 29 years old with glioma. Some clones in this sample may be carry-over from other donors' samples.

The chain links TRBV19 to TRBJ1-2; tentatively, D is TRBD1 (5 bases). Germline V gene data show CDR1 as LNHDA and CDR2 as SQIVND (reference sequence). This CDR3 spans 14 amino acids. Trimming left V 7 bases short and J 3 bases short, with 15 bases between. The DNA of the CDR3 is TGTGCCAGTATTCCTCCCGGGACCCACTATGGCTACACCTTC. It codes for CASIPPGTHYGYTF. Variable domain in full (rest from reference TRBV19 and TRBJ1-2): DGGITQSPKYLFRKEGQNVTLSCEQNLNHDAMYWYRQDPGQGLRLIYYSQIVNDFQKGDIAEGYSVSREKKESFPLTVTSAQKNPTAFYLCASIPPGTHYGYTFGSGTRLTVV.

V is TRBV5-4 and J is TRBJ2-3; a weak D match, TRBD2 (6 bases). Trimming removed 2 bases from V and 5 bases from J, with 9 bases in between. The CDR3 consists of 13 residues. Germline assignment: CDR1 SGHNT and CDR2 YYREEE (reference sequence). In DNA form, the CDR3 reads TGTGCCAGCAGCTTTCAGGGAGGAGATACGCAGTATTTT. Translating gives CASSFQGGDTQYF.

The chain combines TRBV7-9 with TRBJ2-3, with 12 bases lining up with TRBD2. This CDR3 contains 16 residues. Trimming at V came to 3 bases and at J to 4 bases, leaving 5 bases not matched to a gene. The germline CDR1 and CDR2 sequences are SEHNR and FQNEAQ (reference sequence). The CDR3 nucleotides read TGTGCCAGCAGCTTGACTAGCGGGAGAACCGCAGATACGCAGTATTTT. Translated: CASSLTSGRTADTQYF.

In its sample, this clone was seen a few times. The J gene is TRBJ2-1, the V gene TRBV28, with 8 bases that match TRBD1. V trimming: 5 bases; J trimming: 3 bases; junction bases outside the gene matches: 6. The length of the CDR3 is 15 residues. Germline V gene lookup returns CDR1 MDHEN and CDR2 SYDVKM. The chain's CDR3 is CASSQMTGVYNEQFF. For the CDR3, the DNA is TGTGCCAGCAGTCAAATGACAGGGGTCTACAATGAGCAGTTCTTC.